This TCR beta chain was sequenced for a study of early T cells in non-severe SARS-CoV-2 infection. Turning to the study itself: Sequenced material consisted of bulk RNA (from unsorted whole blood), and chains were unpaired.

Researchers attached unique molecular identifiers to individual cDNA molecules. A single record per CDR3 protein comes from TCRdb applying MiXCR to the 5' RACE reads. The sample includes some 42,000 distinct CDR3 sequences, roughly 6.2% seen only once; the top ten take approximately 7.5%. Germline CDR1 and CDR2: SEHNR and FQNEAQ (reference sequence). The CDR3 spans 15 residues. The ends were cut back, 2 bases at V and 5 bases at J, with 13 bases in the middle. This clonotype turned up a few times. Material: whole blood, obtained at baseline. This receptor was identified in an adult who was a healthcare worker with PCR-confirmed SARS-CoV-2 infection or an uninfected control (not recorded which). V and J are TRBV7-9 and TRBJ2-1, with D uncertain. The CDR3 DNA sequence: TGTGCCAGCAGCTTAAATGTTGGGCAGGACAATGAGCAGTTCTTC. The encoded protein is CASSLNVGQDNEQFF.